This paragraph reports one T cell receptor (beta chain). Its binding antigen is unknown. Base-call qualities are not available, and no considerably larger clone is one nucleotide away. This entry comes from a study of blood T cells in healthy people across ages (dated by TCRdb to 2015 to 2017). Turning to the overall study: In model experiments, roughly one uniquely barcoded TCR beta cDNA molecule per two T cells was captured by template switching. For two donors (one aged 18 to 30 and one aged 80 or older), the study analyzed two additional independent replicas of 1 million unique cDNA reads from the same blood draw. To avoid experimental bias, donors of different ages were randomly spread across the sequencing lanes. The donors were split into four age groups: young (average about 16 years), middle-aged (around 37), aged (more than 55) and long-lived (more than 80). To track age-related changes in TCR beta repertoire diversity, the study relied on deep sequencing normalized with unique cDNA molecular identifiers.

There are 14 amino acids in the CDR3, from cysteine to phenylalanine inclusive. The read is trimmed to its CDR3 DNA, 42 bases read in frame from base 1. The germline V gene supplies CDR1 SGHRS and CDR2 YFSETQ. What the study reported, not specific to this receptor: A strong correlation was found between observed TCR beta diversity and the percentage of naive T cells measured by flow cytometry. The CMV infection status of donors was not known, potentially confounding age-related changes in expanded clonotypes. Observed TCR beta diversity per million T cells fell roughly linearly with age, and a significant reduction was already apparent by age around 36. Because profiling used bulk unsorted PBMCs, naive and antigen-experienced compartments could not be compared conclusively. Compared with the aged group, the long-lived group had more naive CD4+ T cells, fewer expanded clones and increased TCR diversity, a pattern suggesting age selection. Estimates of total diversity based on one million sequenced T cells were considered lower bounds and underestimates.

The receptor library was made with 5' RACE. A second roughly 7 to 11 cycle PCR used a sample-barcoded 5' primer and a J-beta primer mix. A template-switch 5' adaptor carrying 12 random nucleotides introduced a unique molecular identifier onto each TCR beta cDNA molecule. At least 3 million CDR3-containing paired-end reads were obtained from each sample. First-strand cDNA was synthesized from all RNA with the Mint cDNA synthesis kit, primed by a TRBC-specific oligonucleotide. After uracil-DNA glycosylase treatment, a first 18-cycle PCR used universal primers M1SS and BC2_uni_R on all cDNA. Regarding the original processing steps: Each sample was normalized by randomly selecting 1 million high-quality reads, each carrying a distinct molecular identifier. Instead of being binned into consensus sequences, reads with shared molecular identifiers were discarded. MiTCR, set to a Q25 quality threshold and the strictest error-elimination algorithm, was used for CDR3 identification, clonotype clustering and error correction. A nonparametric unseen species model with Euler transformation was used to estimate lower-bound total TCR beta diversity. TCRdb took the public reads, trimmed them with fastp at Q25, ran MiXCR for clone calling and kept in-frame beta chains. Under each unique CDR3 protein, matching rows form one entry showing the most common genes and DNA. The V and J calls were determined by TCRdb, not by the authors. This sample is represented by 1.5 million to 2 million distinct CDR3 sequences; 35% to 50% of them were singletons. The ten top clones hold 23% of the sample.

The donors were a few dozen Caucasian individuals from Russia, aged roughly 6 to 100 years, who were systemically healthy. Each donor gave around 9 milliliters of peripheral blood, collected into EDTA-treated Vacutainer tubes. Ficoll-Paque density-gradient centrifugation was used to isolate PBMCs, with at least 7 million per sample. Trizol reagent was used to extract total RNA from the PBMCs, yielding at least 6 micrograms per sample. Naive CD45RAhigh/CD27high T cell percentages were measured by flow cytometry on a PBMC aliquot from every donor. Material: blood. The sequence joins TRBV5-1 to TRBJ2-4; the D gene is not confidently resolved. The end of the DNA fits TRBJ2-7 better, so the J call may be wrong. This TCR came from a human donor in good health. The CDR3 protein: CASSQSDPSYEQYF. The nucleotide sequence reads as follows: TGCGCCAGCAGTCAGAGCGATCCTTCCTACGAGCAGTACTTC.